This T cell receptor (beta chain) was documented in a study of beta chain features in type 1 diabetes. General observations from the study: Across all four CD4+ subsets, people with type 1 diabetes showed modestly shorter TCRB CDR3s. Overrepresentation of cells with high TCR expression could result from cDNA sequencing. Patients showed naive, central memory and Treg TCRB repertoires that appeared more similar than those of healthy donors.

As for this clone: The antigen is unknown.

Researchers reported sorting CD4+ naive, central memory, regulatory and stem cell-like memory cells via CD45RO/CCR7/CD25/CD127/CD95/CD27. Expressed TCRB transcripts were sequenced, since all the RNA that had been isolated was reverse transcribed. Clones were read by immunoSEQ multiplex PCR, and TCRdb kept only the in-frame ones, dropping some. The table shows around 150,000 clones, with approximately 10% occurring only once. V lost 3 bases and J lost 4, with 12 bases in between. Germline values: CDR1 SEHNR, CDR2 FQNEAQ (reference sequence). The CDR3 extends over 14 amino acids. The sequence came from a woman aged 25-40 years with type 1 diabetes. The chain employs TRBV7-9 and TRBJ1-1, with D perhaps TRBD1 (6 bases). The sample consisted of central memory CD4+ T cells from blood. The CDR3 coding sequence is TGTGCCAGCAGCTTTACAGGGATCGGCACTGAAGCTTTCTTT. Translating it yields CASSFTGIGTEAFF.